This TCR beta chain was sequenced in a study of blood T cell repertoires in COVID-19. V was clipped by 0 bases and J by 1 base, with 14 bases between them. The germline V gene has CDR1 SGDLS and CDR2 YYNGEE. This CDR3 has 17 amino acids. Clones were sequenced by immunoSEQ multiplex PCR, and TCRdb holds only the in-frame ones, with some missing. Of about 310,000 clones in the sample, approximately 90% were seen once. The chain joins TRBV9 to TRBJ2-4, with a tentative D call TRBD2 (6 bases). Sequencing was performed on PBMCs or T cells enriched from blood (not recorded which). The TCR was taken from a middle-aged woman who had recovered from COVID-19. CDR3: CASSVAGEAAAKNIQYF. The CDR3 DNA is TGTGCCAGCAGCGTAGCGGGAGAAGCTGCGGCCAAAAACATTCAGTACTTC. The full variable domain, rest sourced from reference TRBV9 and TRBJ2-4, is DSGVTQTPKHLITATGQRVTLRCSPRSGDLSVYWYQQSLDQGLQFLIQYYNGEERAKGNILERFSAQQFPDLHSELNLSSLELGDSALYFCASSVAGEAAAKNIQYFGAGTRLSVL.